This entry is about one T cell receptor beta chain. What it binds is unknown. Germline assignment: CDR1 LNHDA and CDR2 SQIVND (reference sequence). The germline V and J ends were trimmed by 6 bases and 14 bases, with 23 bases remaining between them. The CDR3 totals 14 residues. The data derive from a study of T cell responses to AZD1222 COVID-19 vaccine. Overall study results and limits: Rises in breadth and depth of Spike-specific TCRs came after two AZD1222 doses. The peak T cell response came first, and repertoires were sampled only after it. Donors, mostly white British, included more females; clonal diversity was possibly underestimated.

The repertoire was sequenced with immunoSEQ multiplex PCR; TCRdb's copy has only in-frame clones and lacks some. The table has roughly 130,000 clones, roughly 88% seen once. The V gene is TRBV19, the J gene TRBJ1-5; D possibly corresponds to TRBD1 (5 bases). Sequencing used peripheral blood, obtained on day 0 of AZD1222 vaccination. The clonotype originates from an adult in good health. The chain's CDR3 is CASSPGQGTLDKHF. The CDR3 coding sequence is TGTGCCAGTAGCCCGGGGCAGGGAACCCTGGATAAGCATTTT.